This TCR beta chain was observed in a study of cytomegalovirus exposure and HLA in healthy donors. Study background: Roughly 180 million T cells yielded under 130 million unique TCR beta sequences in earlier analysis. When 350 to 500 donors were genotyped, roughly 82% of them were found to fall in the Caucasian-associated ancestry cluster.

Points from the study as a whole: For TCR beta chains, V- and J-gene trimming was later linked to a missense DCLRE1C variant. Within the data, a cluster of highly shared sequence variants was likely a sequencing artifact.

The PCR contained 60 Vbeta and 13 Jbeta primers. Data came from immunoSEQ multiplex PCR; TCRdb stores just in-frame clones and leaves some out. The table records around 150,000 clones, 76% of them present only once. J gave up 6 bases and V 0 bases, and 3 bases lay outside the gene matches. CDR3 length equals 15 residues. CDR1 and CDR2 from the germline V gene are LGHNA and YNFKEQ. To note about this clone: The antigen is not known.

V is TRBV4-2 and J is TRBJ2-2, with TRBD2 identical over 8 bases. This receptor was identified in a man aged 40-49 years in good health and CMV-seronegative. The sequencing sample was made of PBMCs. The DNA for the CDR3 is TGTGCCAGCAGCCAAGATCAACTAGCGGCCGGGGAGCTGTTTTTT. As protein: CASSQDQLAAGELFF.